This is a list of T cell receptor beta chains from one sample in a study of graft-versus-host responses after intestinal transplantation. These TCRs are of unknown antigen specificity. This table comes from immunoSEQ multiplex PCR, and its TCRdb copy is limited to in-frame clones, with some not included. The profile shows about 88,000 clones, 85% to 95% of them singletons. The sequences come from unstimulated CD4+ T cells sorted from spleen or lymph node cells, collected before transplant. These receptors were taken from a human donor who was the organ donor for an intestinal transplant. Each CDR3 is given with its conserved first and last residue. A D gene is named only where the DNA matches it firmly. Some rows have no size entry. The others give once, few or many, or a class for an expanded clone.

v_call	clone_size	j_call	d_call	cdr3_nt	cdr3_aa
TRBV7-9	NA	TRBJ2-5	NA	TGTGCCAGCAGCTTAGTCCGGGACGCCGTGGCCCAGTACTTC	CASSLVRDAVAQYF
TRBV5-4	NA	TRBJ1-3	TRBD1	TGTGCCAGCAGCCACGGACAGGGGGCTGGAAACACCATATATTTT	CASSHGQGAGNTIYF
TRBV7-2	NA	TRBJ1-5	NA	TGTGCCAGCAGCTTAGTCGGTACGCCTTATCAGCCCCAGCATTTT	CASSLVGTPYQPQHF
TRBV18	NA	TRBJ2-5	NA	TGTGCCAGCTCACCACCCATCGGGGTTCAAGAGACCCAGTACTTC	CASSPPIGVQETQYF
TRBV29-1	NA	TRBJ1-2	TRBD1	TGCAGCGTCCGAAAAATTTACAGGGGTGGAGACTATGGCTACACCTTC	CSVRKIYRGGDYGYTF
TRBV11-2	NA	TRBJ1-6	NA	TGTGCCAGCAGCTTCGACGGGCGCGATAATTCACCCCTCCACTTT	CASSFDGRDNSPLHF
TRBV27	NA	TRBJ2-3	TRBD2	TGTGCCACCCGGACTAGTGGAGGCACAGATACGCAGTATTTT	CATRTSGGTDTQYF
TRBV6-5	NA	TRBJ1-2	TRBD1	TGTGCCAGCAGTGCCCTTACAGGGGAGGAGGGCTACACCTTC	CASSALTGEEGYTF
TRBV13	NA	TRBJ1-4	TRBD1	TGTGCCAGCAGCGCGGGACAGGGAAATGAAAAACTGTTTTTT	CASSAGQGNEKLFF
TRBV5-1	NA	TRBJ2-7	TRBD1	TGCGCCAGCAGCCCCACCCGGACAGGGGATGAGCAGTACTTC	CASSPTRTGDEQYF
TRBV6-8	NA	TRBJ2-1	NA	TGTGCCAGCAGTTTTAGGGGGGCCTTCTCCTACAATGAGCAGTTCTTC	CASSFRGAFSYNEQFF
TRBV29-1	NA	TRBJ1-1	NA	TGCAGCGCCGGGGACCCGAACACTGAAGCTTTCTTT	CSAGDPNTEAFF
TRBV5-1	NA	TRBJ2-2	NA	TGCGCCAGCAGACAAGGCAGCGACACCGGGGAGCTGTTTTTT	CASRQGSDTGELFF
TRBV6-5	NA	TRBJ1-2	NA	TGTGCCAGCAGTTACTCCCCCGGGGGTGGCTACACCTTC	CASSYSPGGGYTF
TRBV5-6	NA	TRBJ2-7	TRBD1	TGTGCCAGCAGCCTACAGGGGGCGCAGTACGAGCAGTACTTC	CASSLQGAQYEQYF
TRBV15	NA	TRBJ2-7	TRBD1	TGTGCCACCAGCAGAGATAGGGTTCGGTTACAGGGGGCCCCCTCGTACTTC	CATSRDRVRLQGAPSYF
TRBV5-6	NA	TRBJ2-1	NA	TGTGCCAGCAGCTTGACAGGGATAGCTCTCTACAATGAGCAGTTCTTC	CASSLTGIALYNEQFF
TRBV30	once	TRBJ1-4	NA	TGTGCCTGGAGCGAGCGGGCTAATGAAAAACTGTTTTTT	CAWSERANEKLFF
TRBV6-1	once	TRBJ2-2	NA	TGTGCCAGCAGACGGGGAACCGGGGAGCTGTTTTTT	CASRRGTGELFF
TRBV30	NA	TRBJ1-1	NA	TGTGCCTGGAGTGGTTTACCAGGCGCTGAAGCTTTCTTT	CAWSGLPGAEAFF
TRBV28	NA	TRBJ1-2	TRBD1	TGTGCCAGCAGCGAGGGGGCGGCACGGGCCTATGGCTACACCTTC	CASSEGAARAYGYTF
TRBV6-6	NA	TRBJ2-5	TRBD1	TGTGCCAGCAGGGGAGGACAGGGAGAGACCCAGTACTTC	CASRGGQGETQYF
TRBV10-1	NA	TRBJ1-4	TRBD1	TGCGCCAGCAGTGATCGAGAAAATAGGAGGTTGGGTTACGCCGGCGGACAGGAGAATGAAAAACTGTTTTTT	CASSDRENRRLGYAGGQENEKLFF
TRBV2	NA	TRBJ2-1	TRBD1	TGTGCCAGCAGTAAGGACAGGGGGCACTACAATGAGCAGTTCTTC	CASSKDRGHYNEQFF
TRBV19	NA	TRBJ1-5	TRBD1	TGTGCCAGTAGGACCGACAGGGTGTCCAATCAGCCCCAGCATTTT	CASRTDRVSNQPQHF
TRBV6-1	NA	TRBJ2-7	TRBD1	TGTGCCAGCAGCCCCGACAGGGGTGGGCGCCACGAGCAGTACTTC	CASSPDRGGRHEQYF
TRBV6-1	NA	TRBJ2-5	TRBD1	TGTGCCAGCAGAAGGACAGGGGGCGGCGGGGAGACCCAGTACTTC	CASRRTGGGGETQYF
TRBV7-9	NA	TRBJ2-3	TRBD2	TGTGCCAGCAGCCCATCCCGGGGGGGATACACAGATACGCAGTATTTT	CASSPSRGGYTDTQYF
TRBV28	NA	TRBJ2-7	NA	TGTGCCAGCAGCCGAAGCCACGAGCAGTACTTC	CASSRSHEQYF
TRBV6-5	NA	TRBJ1-2	NA	TGTGCCAGCAGTTATCGTTGGGAGGGAAACTATGGCTACACCTTC	CASSYRWEGNYGYTF
TRBV2	NA	TRBJ1-4	NA	TGTGCCAGCAGTGAAATGGGTTTAGCTACAACTAATGAAAAACTGTTTTTT	CASSEMGLATTNEKLFF
TRBV19	NA	TRBJ2-5	NA	TGTGCCAGTAGTATGGGTGCAGGGTCCTACGGGACCCAGTACTTC	CASSMGAGSYGTQYF
TRBV5-1	NA	TRBJ1-1	NA	TGCGCCAGCAGCTTGGCTGTAGGGCTGAACACTGAAGCTTTCTTT	CASSLAVGLNTEAFF